This is a list of T cell receptor beta chains from one sample in a study of CD8 T cells in ankylosing spondylitis. TCRdb re-analysed the 5' RACE reads in MiXCR, keeping a single row per CDR3 protein. The sample holds around 140,000 distinct CDR3 sequences, more than 15% seen once. The specimen was blood, either unsorted or a sorted T cell fraction (not recorded which). The origin of the receptors is a male donor with ankylosing spondylitis. Each CDR3 is given with its conserved first and last residue. The D gene is left open where the match is weak. Only some rows state a clone size, as once, few, many or a class for expanded clones.

j_gene | abundance | d_gene | v_gene | CDR3aa | CDR3nt
TRBJ2-1 | - | TRBD1 | TRBV7-7 | CASSFRQGAWNEQFF | TGTGCCAGCAGCTTCAGACAGGGGGCTTGGAATGAGCAGTTCTTC
TRBJ2-6 | - | - | TRBV19 | CASSADGLIGANVLTF | TGTGCCAGTAGTGCGGACGGCCTTATTGGGGCCAACGTCCTGACTTTC
TRBJ2-1 | - | TRBD2 | TRBV9 | CASSVWGGLNEQFF | TGTGCCAGCAGCGTTTGGGGAGGGCTCAATGAGCAGTTCTTC
TRBJ2-7 | - | - | TRBV20-1 | CSARDLRRDTVYEQYF | TGCAGTGCTAGAGATTTGCGAAGGGACACTGTCTACGAGCAGTACTTC
TRBJ2-1 | - | TRBD2 | TRBV20-1 | CSARGRTSGYNEQFF | TGCAGTGCTAGAGGGAGGACTAGCGGTTACAATGAGCAGTTCTTC
TRBJ1-4 | - | TRBD1 | TRBV6-1 | CASRQGGEKLFF | TGTGCCAGCAGGCAGGGGGGGGAAAAACTGTTTTTT
TRBJ2-7 | - | TRBD2 | TRBV7-9 | CASSLGGSGDSYEQYF | TGTGCCAGCAGCTTAGGCGGGAGTGGGGACTCCTACGAGCAGTACTTC
TRBJ1-2 | - | - | TRBV4-1 | CASTHRVLNYGYTF | TGCGCCAGCACGCACAGGGTTTTGAACTATGGCTACACCTTC
TRBJ1-2 | many | - | TRBV29-1 | CSFDVGLHGYTF | TGCAGCTTCGACGTGGGTCTGCATGGCTACACCTTC
TRBJ2-1 | - | TRBD2 | TRBV7-6 | CASSWATSGNEQFF | TGTGCCAGCAGCTGGGCGACTAGCGGTAATGAGCAGTTCTTC
TRBJ2-1 | - | - | TRBV7-9 | CASSLGRYEQFF | TGTGCCAGCAGCTTAGGTCGGTATGAGCAGTTCTTC
TRBJ1-4 | - | - | TRBV2 | CASREAGTDNEKLFF | TGTGCCAGCAGAGAAGCCGGGACCGATAATGAAAAACTGTTTTTT
TRBJ2-1 | - | - | TRBV7-3 | CASSFTIGLSSYNEQFF | TGTGCCAGCAGCTTTACTATTGGACTAAGCTCCTACAATGAGCAGTTCTTC
TRBJ2-2 | - | TRBD2 | TRBV11-1 | CASSSPPWTSGKSGELFF | TGTGCCAGCAGCTCGCCCCCGTGGACTAGCGGAAAGAGCGGGGAGCTGTTTTTT
TRBJ2-1 | few | - | TRBV6-2/TRBV6-3 | CASSRQGGKKYNEQFF | TGTGCCAGCAGTCGGCAGGGGGGCAAGAAGTACAATGAGCAGTTCTTC
TRBJ1-2 | many | - | TRBV29-1 | CSVEDLMGDYGYTF | TGCAGCGTTGAAGATTTAATGGGGGACTATGGCTACACCTTC
TRBJ1-5 | many | - | TRBV6-5 | CASSSQGPNQPQHF | TGTGCCAGCAGTTCTCAGGGACCAAACCAGCCCCAGCATTTT
TRBJ2-1 | few | TRBD2 | TRBV9 | CASSTGLDGDEQFF | TGTGCCAGCAGCACCGGACTAGACGGCGATGAGCAGTTCTTC
TRBJ2-7 | medium-sized | TRBD1 | TRBV27 | CASSPSGTGVFNEQYF | TGTGCCAGCAGTCCATCCGGGACAGGGGTATTCAACGAGCAGTACTTC
TRBJ2-3 | - | - | TRBV7-8 | CASSLRYGADTQYF | TGTGCCAGCAGCTTACGGTACGGGGCAGATACGCAGTATTTT
TRBJ2-2 | few | TRBD2 | TRBV5-1 | CASSSELAGGLDGELFF | TGCGCCAGCAGCTCGGAACTAGCGGGAGGGCTCGACGGGGAGCTGTTTTTT
TRBJ2-6 | - | - | TRBV6-1 | CASSEVGFYSGANVLTF | TGTGCCAGCAGTGAAGTGGGATTTTACTCTGGGGCCAACGTCCTGACTTTC
TRBJ2-3 | - | - | TRBV20-1 | CSAREFGTDTQYF | TGCAGTGCTAGAGAGTTTGGCACAGATACGCAGTATTTT
TRBJ2-1 | few | TRBD2 | TRBV11-3 | CASSITSGNYNEQFF | TGTGCCAGCAGCATCACTAGCGGGAACTACAATGAGCAGTTCTTC
TRBJ2-1 | - | - | TRBV7-9 | CASSPKEGVREQFF | TGTGCCAGCAGCCCTAAGGAGGGGGTCAGGGAGCAGTTCTTC
TRBJ2-4 | - | TRBD1 | TRBV4-1 | CASSQGTGNIQYF | TGCGCCAGCAGCCAGGGGACAGGGAACATTCAGTACTTC
TRBJ1-5 | few | TRBD1 | TRBV2 | CASRTGQGQPQHF | TGTGCCAGCAGGACAGGGCAGGGGCAGCCCCAGCATTTT
TRBJ1-2 | many | TRBD1 | TRBV5-4 | CASSSGGTGYTF | TGTGCCAGCAGCTCAGGGGGGACTGGCTACACCTTC
TRBJ2-7 | few | TRBD1 | TRBV5-1 | CASSSPGQGPYEQYF | TGCGCCAGCAGCTCTCCGGGACAGGGGCCCTACGAGCAGTACTTC
TRBJ2-7 | few | - | TRBV6-1 | CASSLNDRSYEQYF | TGTGCCAGCAGCCTTAATGACAGGAGCTACGAGCAGTACTTC
TRBJ2-7 | - | - | TRBV28 | CASSSRGQTYEQYF | TGTGCCAGCAGTTCCCGCGGACAGACCTACGAGCAGTACTTC